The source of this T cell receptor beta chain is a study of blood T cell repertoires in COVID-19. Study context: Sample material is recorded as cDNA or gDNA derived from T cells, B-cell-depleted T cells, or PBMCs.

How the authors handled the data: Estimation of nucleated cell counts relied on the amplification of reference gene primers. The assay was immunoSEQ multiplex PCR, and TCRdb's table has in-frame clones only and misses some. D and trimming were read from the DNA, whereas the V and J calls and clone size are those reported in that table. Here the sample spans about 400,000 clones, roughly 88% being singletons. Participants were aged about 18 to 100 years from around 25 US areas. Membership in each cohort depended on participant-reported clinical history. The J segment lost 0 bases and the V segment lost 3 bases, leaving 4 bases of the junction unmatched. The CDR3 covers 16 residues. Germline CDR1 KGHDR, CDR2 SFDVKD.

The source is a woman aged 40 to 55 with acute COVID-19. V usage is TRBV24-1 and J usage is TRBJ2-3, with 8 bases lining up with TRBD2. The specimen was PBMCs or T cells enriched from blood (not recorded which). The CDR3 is CATSDPSGGSTDTQYF. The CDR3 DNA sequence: TGTGCCACCAGTGATCCAAGCGGGGGTAGCACAGATACGCAGTATTTT.